A single sample gave rise to the 2 T cell receptor beta chains below, sequenced in a study of control samples from healthy donors and cancer patients (dated by TCRdb to about 2020). The library was produced with the immunoSEQ multiplex PCR assay. Here the immuneACCESS table is served through TCRdb, limited to in-frame sequences with V and J called. Missing clones are a known gap in these copies; in checked studies unresolved V genes cover under half, and the rest lacks a known reason. This sample comprises some 410,000 clones, 80% to 95% of them detected only once. The ten largest clones take up around 6.5% of the sample. Sample: PBMCs. The source is a man aged 35 to 55 with head and neck cancer.

The sample holds one count of this clone. This chain joins TRBV10-3 and TRBJ2-7; 9 nucleotides agree with TRBD1. CDR3 length: 14 amino acids. From germline, CDR1 is ENHRY and CDR2 SYGVKD. The V gene end was trimmed by 5 bases and the J gene end by 4 bases; junction bases not matched to a gene: 6. Here the CDR3 DNA reads TGTGCCATCAGTTATGACAGGGGGATTTACGAGCAGTACTTC. Its translation is CAISYDRGIYEQYF.

Points on this clone: Other DNA sequences in the sample encode the same CDR3. The V gene is TRBV5-1, the J gene TRBJ2-5; D not resolved. The germline CDR1 and CDR2 sequences are SGHRS and YFSETQ. CDR3 length equals 14 residues. V shed 0 bases and J shed 2 bases, with 8 bases lying between them. The CDR3 region has the DNA TGCGCCAGCAGCTTGGTACGTGGGCAAGAGACCCAGTACTTC. Translating it yields CASSLVRGQETQYF.